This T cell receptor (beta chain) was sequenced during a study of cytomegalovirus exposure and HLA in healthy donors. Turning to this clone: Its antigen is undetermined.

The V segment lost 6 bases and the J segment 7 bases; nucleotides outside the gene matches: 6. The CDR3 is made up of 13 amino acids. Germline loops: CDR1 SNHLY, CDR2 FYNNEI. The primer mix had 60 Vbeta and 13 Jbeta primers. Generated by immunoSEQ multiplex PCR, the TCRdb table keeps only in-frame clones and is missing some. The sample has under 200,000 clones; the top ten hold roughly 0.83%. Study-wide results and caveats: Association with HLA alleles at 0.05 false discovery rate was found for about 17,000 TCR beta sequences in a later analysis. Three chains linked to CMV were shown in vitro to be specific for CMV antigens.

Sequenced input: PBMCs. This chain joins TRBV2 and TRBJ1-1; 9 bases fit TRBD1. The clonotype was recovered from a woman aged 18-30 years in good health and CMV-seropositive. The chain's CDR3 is CASRRGQGNEAFF. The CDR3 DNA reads TGTGCCAGCAGGAGAGGACAGGGGAATGAAGCTTTCTTT.